The rows below give T cell receptor beta chains drawn from one sample of a study of blood T cell repertoires in COVID-19. Data came from immunoSEQ multiplex PCR; TCRdb stores just in-frame clones and leaves some out. The repertoire includes over 150,000 clones, approximately 89% of them detected once, and roughly 6.2% sits in the top ten. Sequencing input: PBMCs or T cells enriched from blood (not recorded which). The source of these receptors is a man in his forties or fifties who had recovered from COVID-19. Each CDR3 is given with its conserved first and last residue. The D gene is left open where the match is weak. Only part of the rows carry a size: once, few, many, or a class if the clone is expanded.

J: TRBJ1-5
V: TRBV27
D: TRBD1
size: NA
DNA: TGTGCCAGCACAGGGACAGGGAATAGCAATCAGCCCCAGCATTTT
CDR3: CASTGTGNSNQPQHF

J: TRBJ2-3
V: TRBV27
D: NA
size: once
DNA: TGTGCCAGCAGTTTACAGGGGTTGAATACGCAGTATTTT
CDR3: CASSLQGLNTQYF

J: TRBJ2-3
V: TRBV27
D: NA
size: NA
DNA: TGTGCCAGCAGTTTTATCCGCACAGATACGCAGTATTTT
CDR3: CASSFIRTDTQYF

J: TRBJ2-7
V: TRBV9
D: NA
size: NA
DNA: TGTGCCAGCAGCGCGGGAGTGGTAAGTTACGAGCAGTACTTC
CDR3: CASSAGVVSYEQYF

J: TRBJ1-4
V: TRBV30
D: NA
size: NA
DNA: TGTGCCTGGAGGGGCGGAGGGGAAAAACTGTTTTTT
CDR3: CAWRGGGEKLFF

J: TRBJ2-3
V: TRBV7-3
D: TRBD2
size: NA
DNA: TGTGCCAGCAGCTTAAACTTAGCGGGAGGTCTCGCAGATACGCAGTATTTT
CDR3: CASSLNLAGGLADTQYF

J: TRBJ2-7
V: TRBV10-3
D: NA
size: NA
DNA: TGTGCCATCAGTGGACTGCGAGGCTCCTACGAGCAGTACTTC
CDR3: CAISGLRGSYEQYF

J: TRBJ1-6
V: TRBV11-2
D: NA
size: NA
DNA: TGTGCCAGCAGCTTGACAGGAGCCCGAACTCCACCCCTCCACTTT
CDR3: CASSLTGARTPPLHF

J: TRBJ1-2
V: TRBV10-3
D: NA
size: NA
DNA: TGTGCCATCAGTGGGGCAGGGGATGGCTACACCTTC
CDR3: CAISGAGDGYTF

J: TRBJ2-7
V: TRBV19
D: TRBD2
size: NA
DNA: TGTGCCAGTAGTATATCATCCCCGGGGGGGGGCGAGCAGTACTTC
CDR3: CASSISSPGGGEQYF

J: TRBJ2-7
V: TRBV11-3
D: NA
size: NA
DNA: TGTGCCAGCAGCATCGCCCCAGGAGGGACTCAGTACTTC
CDR3: CASSIAPGGTQYF

J: TRBJ2-7
V: TRBV15
D: NA
size: NA
DNA: TGTGCCACCAGCAGAGACAGGGGTCCCTACGAGCAGTACTTC
CDR3: CATSRDRGPYEQYF

J: TRBJ1-6
V: TRBV18
D: NA
size: NA
DNA: TGTGCCAGCTCCCCGACAGCGAGCTTTTCACCCCTCCACTTT
CDR3: CASSPTASFSPLHF

J: TRBJ2-2
V: TRBV21-1
D: NA
size: NA
DNA: TGTGCCAGCAGCAAAGAACCGGGACTAGCGGGAGAGGCCACCGGGGAGCTGTTTTTT
CDR3: CASSKEPGLAGEATGELFF

J: TRBJ2-1
V: TRBV11-2
D: NA
size: NA
DNA: TGTGCCAGCAGCTTGCGGGGTCTGAGGTCCTACAATGAGCAGTTCTTC
CDR3: CASSLRGLRSYNEQFF

J: TRBJ1-5
V: TRBV2
D: NA
size: NA
DNA: TGTGCCAGCAGTGCGACAGTCAATCAGCCCCAGCATTTT
CDR3: CASSATVNQPQHF

J: TRBJ1-1
V: TRBV19
D: TRBD1
size: NA
DNA: TGTGCCAGTAGTATTTTAGGGGGCCCCACTGAAGCTTTCTTT
CDR3: CASSILGGPTEAFF

J: TRBJ2-2
V: TRBV5-1
D: NA
size: once
DNA: TGCGCCAGCGGGACACCCGTCACCGGGGAGCTGTTTTTT
CDR3: CASGTPVTGELFF

J: TRBJ2-5
V: TRBV30
D: NA
size: NA
DNA: TGTGCCGTTAAATTGGACAGTGAAGAGACCCAGTACTTC
CDR3: CAVKLDSEETQYF

J: TRBJ1-1
V: TRBV10-1
D: NA
size: NA
DNA: TGCGCCAGCAGAGGACAGCTGAACACTGAAGCTTTCTTT
CDR3: CASRGQLNTEAFF

J: TRBJ1-5
V: TRBV7-9
D: NA
size: many
DNA: TGTGCCAGCAGCCCTAACTATAGCAATCAGCCCCAGCATTTT
CDR3: CASSPNYSNQPQHF

J: TRBJ2-7
V: TRBV15
D: TRBD1
size: NA
DNA: TGTGCCACCAGCAGAGATGTCACAGGGGGAGTCGTCCACGAGCAGTACTTC
CDR3: CATSRDVTGGVVHEQYF

J: TRBJ2-7
V: TRBV29-1
D: NA
size: NA
DNA: TGCAGCGTTGCGCAGGGAAGCTCCGAGCAGTACTTC
CDR3: CSVAQGSSEQYF

J: TRBJ1-2
V: TRBV28
D: NA
size: NA
DNA: TGTGCCAGCAGTCCCCCCCAGGTAAGGGGTGAGGCTGGCTACACCTTC
CDR3: CASSPPQVRGEAGYTF

J: TRBJ2-7
V: TRBV7-9
D: TRBD1
size: NA
DNA: TGTGCCAGCAGCCTCGCGGGACAGGGGACCTACGAGCAGTACTTC
CDR3: CASSLAGQGTYEQYF

J: TRBJ2-5
V: TRBV12-5
D: NA
size: NA
DNA: TGTGCTAGTGGTTTGGGTCGGCAGGCTCAGGAGACCCAGTACTTC
CDR3: CASGLGRQAQETQYF

J: TRBJ1-3
V: TRBV30
D: NA
size: once
DNA: TGTGCCTGGACCAACCTTGGGGCGGCTGCGGGGCCGACCATATATTTT
CDR3: CAWTNLGAAAGPTIYF

J: TRBJ2-5
V: TRBV6-5
D: TRBD1
size: many
DNA: TGTGCCAGCAAACCGGACAGGGTTGGGGAGACCCAGTACTTC
CDR3: CASKPDRVGETQYF

J: TRBJ2-7
V: TRBV27
D: NA
size: few
DNA: TGTGCCAGCAGTTTATCGGCAGGGCCCTACGAGCAGTACTTC
CDR3: CASSLSAGPYEQYF

J: TRBJ2-1
V: TRBV9
D: TRBD1
size: few
DNA: TGTGCCAGCAGCGTGGGACAGGGGGTCAATGAGCAGTTCTTC
CDR3: CASSVGQGVNEQFF

J: TRBJ2-7
V: TRBV5-4
D: NA
size: few
DNA: TGTGCCAGCAGCCCGAGCTCCTACGAGCAGTACTTC
CDR3: CASSPSSYEQYF

J: TRBJ2-7
V: TRBV24-1
D: NA
size: few
DNA: TGTGCCACCAGTGATTTCGCGGGGAACGAGCAGTACTTC
CDR3: CATSDFAGNEQYF

J: TRBJ1-6
V: TRBV9
D: NA
size: NA
DNA: TGTGCCAGCAGCGTAGATCATACGGGACAATACTCACCCCTCCACTTT
CDR3: CASSVDHTGQYSPLHF

J: TRBJ2-7
V: TRBV7-9
D: NA
size: NA
DNA: TGTGCCAGCAGCTTAAGAACCGATATGGACAGCTTCTACGAGCAGTACTTC
CDR3: CASSLRTDMDSFYEQYF

J: TRBJ2-7
V: TRBV15
D: TRBD1
size: NA
DNA: TGTGCCACCAGCATCCGGGACAGGGTCGACGAGCAGTACTTC
CDR3: CATSIRDRVDEQYF

J: TRBJ2-7
V: TRBV6-5
D: NA
size: NA
DNA: TGTGCCAGCACGGCGGGGACCTACGAGCAGTACTTC
CDR3: CASTAGTYEQYF

J: TRBJ2-2
V: TRBV30
D: TRBD1
size: NA
DNA: TGTGCCGGGCAGGGGGCTTACACCGGGGAGCTGTTTTTT
CDR3: CAGQGAYTGELFF

J: TRBJ1-2
V: TRBV6-5
D: NA
size: NA
DNA: TGTGCCAGCAGTTACTCGAACAGACTATTGGGCTACACCTTC
CDR3: CASSYSNRLLGYTF

J: TRBJ1-4
V: TRBV5-1
D: TRBD1
size: NA
DNA: TGCGCCAGCAGCTTGGAGAGACAGGGACCTAATGAAAAACTGTTTTTT
CDR3: CASSLERQGPNEKLFF

J: TRBJ1-2
V: TRBV7-8
D: TRBD1
size: NA
DNA: TGTGCCAGCAGCCCCCCCGGGACAGGCCCCTATGGCTACACCTTC
CDR3: CASSPPGTGPYGYTF

J: TRBJ1-2
V: TRBV2
D: NA
size: few
DNA: TGTGCCAGCCGGGTCTTCTCCTATGGCTACACCTTC
CDR3: CASRVFSYGYTF

J: TRBJ2-2
V: TRBV4-2
D: TRBD1
size: once
DNA: TGTGCCAGCAGCCAAGATTTGGTAGGGGCGGACAGGACCGGGGAGCTGTTTTTT
CDR3: CASSQDLVGADRTGELFF

J: TRBJ1-3
V: TRBV10-2
D: NA
size: NA
DNA: TGCGCCAGCAGTGACGTTGGAGTTCGTGGAAACACCATATATTTT
CDR3: CASSDVGVRGNTIYF

J: TRBJ1-6
V: TRBV7-9
D: NA
size: NA
DNA: TGTGCCAGCAGTCTGCCCAACAGACCCCTCCACTTT
CDR3: CASSLPNRPLHF

J: TRBJ1-1
V: TRBV27
D: NA
size: many
DNA: TGTGCCAGCAGTTCCGGGGGAGGGCCCTCAACGGGCACTGAAGCTTTCTTT
CDR3: CASSSGGGPSTGTEAFF

J: TRBJ1-1
V: TRBV10-3
D: TRBD1
size: NA
DNA: TGTGCCACGGACAGGGGGAAGAACACTGAAGCTTTCTTT
CDR3: CATDRGKNTEAFF

J: TRBJ2-3
V: TRBV18
D: TRBD2
size: NA
DNA: TGTACTAGCGGGACTAGCACAGATACGCAGTATTTT
CDR3: CTSGTSTDTQYF

J: TRBJ2-7
V: TRBV23-1
D: NA
size: NA
DNA: TGCGCCAGCAGTCATCTCCTCGACACCTTTTACGAGCAGTACTTC
CDR3: CASSHLLDTFYEQYF

J: TRBJ1-5
V: TRBV27
D: NA
size: NA
DNA: TGTGCCAGCAGTCTACAGGGTAATCATCAGCCCCAGCATTTT
CDR3: CASSLQGNHQPQHF

J: TRBJ1-2
V: TRBV4-1
D: TRBD1
size: NA
DNA: TGCGCCAGCAGCCAAGTACGGCGCACAGGGGGCGGCTACACCTTC
CDR3: CASSQVRRTGGGYTF

J: TRBJ1-2
V: TRBV6-5
D: NA
size: NA
DNA: TGTGCCAGCTTGGGGAGGCAGCCGAACTATGGCTACACCTTC
CDR3: CASLGRQPNYGYTF

J: TRBJ1-6
V: TRBV18
D: NA
size: NA
DNA: TGTGCCAGCTCACCAACTAGGGCCCCCGCGGGATCACCCCTCCACTTT
CDR3: CASSPTRAPAGSPLHF

J: TRBJ1-3
V: TRBV3-1/TRBV3-2
D: NA
size: NA
DNA: TGTGCCAGCAGCCACCGGGGGGTCTCTATATCTGGAAACACCATATATTTT
CDR3: CASSHRGVSISGNTIYF

J: TRBJ2-5
V: TRBV28
D: NA
size: NA
DNA: TGTGCCAGTAAAAACGCTGGAGGGACCCAGTACTTC
CDR3: CASKNAGGTQYF

J: TRBJ1-5
V: TRBV28
D: NA
size: NA
DNA: TGTGCCAGCAGTTTAAGGGTTGGGAGTCAGCCCCAGCATTTT
CDR3: CASSLRVGSQPQHF

J: TRBJ1-1
V: TRBV11-1
D: NA
size: NA
DNA: TGTGCCAGCAGCTTAATAGGGGAATCCACTGAAGCTTTCTTT
CDR3: CASSLIGESTEAFF

J: TRBJ2-1
V: TRBV21-1
D: NA
size: NA
DNA: TGTGCCAGCGGACTCGAGACAGGGCGTTCCTACAATGAGCAGTTCTTC
CDR3: CASGLETGRSYNEQFF

J: TRBJ2-1
V: TRBV6-1
D: NA
size: NA
DNA: TGTGCCAGCAGTGAAGCCCTTTCTGTGGGGGGGGCAGGTAATGAGCAGTTCTTC
CDR3: CASSEALSVGGAGNEQFF

J: TRBJ1-3
V: TRBV7-9
D: NA
size: few
DNA: TGTGCCAGCAGCCGAGCCCTTTCCTCTGGAAACACCATATATTTT
CDR3: CASSRALSSGNTIYF

J: TRBJ2-3
V: TRBV6-5
D: TRBD1
size: NA
DNA: TGTGCCAGCAGAGCGGACAGGGGAGGAACAGATACGCAGTATTTT
CDR3: CASRADRGGTDTQYF